Below are 5 T cell receptor beta chains sequenced from a single sample in a study of T cell repertoires in cytomegalovirus infection. These TCRs' antigens remain unknown. MiXCR, run by TCRdb on the reads, gives a single entry per CDR3 protein. Of about 310,000 distinct CDR3 sequences listed, around 25% are singletons. The sample in question was cultured PBMCs, obtained from culture after CMV antigen stimulation. Every receptor here comes from a human donor in good health (CMV status not recorded). Some clones in this sample may be carry-over from other donors' samples.

The rearrangement joins TRBV12-5 to TRBJ2-7, with D perhaps TRBD1 (6 bases). Deletions cut 3 bases from V and 5 bases from J, with 14 bases between. The V gene's germline CDR1 is LGHNT and CDR2 FRNRAP. The CDR3 length is 14 residues. In DNA form, the CDR3 reads TGTGCTAGTGGTTTATGGGACACTTTACACGAGCAGTACGTC. Translating gives CASGLWDTLHEQYV.

J is TRBJ1-5 and V is TRBV5-4; D not resolved. The CDR3 covers 15 residues. Trimming took 0 bases from V and 1 from J, leaving 8 bases between them. The germline gives CDR1 SGHNT, CDR2 YYREEE (reference sequence). CDR3 amino acids: CASSLDGLSNQPQHF. For the CDR3, the DNA is TGTGCCAGCAGCTTGGACGGACTAAGCAATCAGCCCCAGCATTTT.

A few counts support this clonotype. The CDR3 loop reads CASSLGAGAPSTDTQYF. The CDR3, as DNA: TGTGCCAGCAGCTTAGGTGCGGGAGCGCCGAGCACAGATACGCAGTATTTT. The chain carries TRBV7-2 and TRBJ2-3, with 7 bases identical to TRBD2. The junction had 7 bases not matched to a gene; V was cut back by 1 base and J by 0 bases. Per the germline V gene, CDR1 is SGHTA and CDR2 is FQGNSA. This CDR3 is built from 17 residues.

This clonotype has just a few counts. V usage is TRBV6-6 and J usage is TRBJ2-7; D possibly corresponds to TRBD1 (6 bases). The CDR3 covers 14 residues. Trimming took off 0 bases at V and 4 bases at J, with 10 bases between the two ends. CDR1 is MNHNY, CDR2 SVGAGI, per germline (reference sequence). The CDR3 region has the DNA TGTGCCAGCAGTTACTCTGGGGGCAATTACGAGCAGTACGTC. Its protein product is CASSYSGGNYEQYV.

This clonotype came up many times. The J gene is TRBJ2-1, the V gene TRBV11-2, with 8 bases aligning to TRBD2. This CDR3 comprises 14 residues. V lost 7 bases, J lost 2 bases, and 4 bases stayed unmatched. Germline lookup yields CDR1 SGHAT and CDR2 FQNNGV. In DNA, the CDR3 is TGTGCCAGCACCCCGGGACTAGCCTACAATGAGCAGTTCTTC. Translated: CASTPGLAYNEQFF. The variable domain in full, completed from reference TRBV11-2 and TRBJ2-1, reads EAGVAQSPRYKIIEKRQSVAFWCNPISGHATLYWYQQILGQGPKLLIQFQNNGVVDDSQLPKDRFSAERLKGVDSTLKIQPAKLEDSAVYLCASTPGLAYNEQFFGPGTRLTVL.